The rows below give T cell receptor beta chains drawn from one sample of a study of CD8+CD57+ T cells in acquired aplastic anemia. Via MiXCR, TCRdb re-called the reads, giving one row per CDR3 protein. The table shows fewer than 300,000 distinct CDR3 sequences, with 82% occurring only once. Sequenced: sorted CD4+, CD8+, or CD8+CD57+ T cells (not recorded which) from PBMCs. The receptors were gathered from a human donor with aplastic anemia. Each CDR3 is given with its conserved first and last residue. The D gene is left open where the match is weak. Clone size is given for some rows only: seen once, a few or many times, or a class if the clone is expanded.

clone size,J gene,D gene,V gene,CDR3 protein,CDR3 DNA
-,TRBJ1-6,-,TRBV7-9,CASSPLDAGNRASPLHF,TGTGCCAGCAGCCCCCTAGACGCGGGAAATCGGGCTTCACCCCTCCACTTT
many,TRBJ2-2,-,TRBV5-1,CASMKRADDWELFF,TGCGCCAGCATGAAAAGGGCGGATGACTGGGAGCTGTTTTTT
once,TRBJ2-1,-,TRBV7-2,CASSLEQGSNNGEQFF,TGTGCCAGCAGCTTGGAACAGGGCTCAAACAACGGCGAGCAGTTCTTC
-,TRBJ2-7,-,TRBV7-8,CASSLTAGPDTQYF,TGCGCCAGCAGCTTAACCGCAGGTCCCGATACGCAGTATTTC
-,TRBJ1-1,-,TRBV20-1,CSASRWRGMSTEAFF,TGCAGTGCTAGCAGGTGGAGAGGCATGAGCACTGAAGCTTTCTTT
-,TRBJ2-7,-,TRBV12-3/TRBV12-4,CASRMTGISYEQYF,TGTGCCAGCAGAATGACAGGCATCTCCTACGAGCAGTACTTC
-,TRBJ1-2,-,TRBV7-6,CASSLERAGPEAGYTF,TGTGCCAGCAGCTTGGAGAGGGCCGGCCCTGAAGCTGGCTACACCTTC
-,TRBJ2-7,-,TRBV7-6,CASSLARGDEQYF,TGTGCCAGCAGCTTAGCGAGGGGAGACGAGCAGTACTTC
-,TRBJ1-2,TRBD1,TRBV12-3/TRBV12-4,CASRGTGGADYGYTF,TGTGCCAGCAGAGGGACAGGGGGCGCCGACTATGGCTACACCTTC
few,TRBJ2-7,-,TRBV19,CASSIKTGDEQYF,TGTGCCAGTAGTATAAAGACCGGGGACGAGCAGTACTTC
-,TRBJ1-4,-,TRBV19,CASSMGGESYEKLFF,TGTGCCAGCAGCATGGGGGGGGAAAGCTACGAAAAACTGTTTTTC
-,TRBJ2-3,TRBD2,TRBV20-1,CSARGRLADASTDTQYF,TGCAGTGCTAGAGGCAGACTAGCGGATGCTAGCACAGATACGCAGTATTTT
-,TRBJ2-3,TRBD2,TRBV9,CASGDGGKNPQYF,TGTGCCAGCGGAGACGGGGGGAAAAATCCGCAGTATTTT